The 2 T cell receptor beta chains given below trace back to one sample, sequenced in a study of blood T cells in healthy people across ages. Next came a second PCR, run for about 7 to 12 cycles, which used a sample-barcoded 5' primer along with a J-beta primer mix. TCRdb recomputed calls from the 5' RACE reads with MiXCR, one row per CDR3 protein. The table shows around 1,100,000 distinct CDR3 sequences, with around two fifths occurring only once. Sequencing was performed on blood. Every receptor here comes from a man younger than 35 in good health.

The V and J genes are TRBV6-5 and TRBJ2-5; TRBD1 is a possible D gene (6 bases). This CDR3 spans 13 amino acids. Between the trimmed V and J ends, which lost 6 bases and 2 bases, there was a span of 10 bases. Germline CDR1 reads MNHEY; CDR2 reads SVGAGI. The chain's CDR3 is CASSNRVQETQYF. CDR3 DNA sequence: TGTGCCAGCAGCAACAGGGTGCAAGAGACCCAGTACTTC.

The V call is TRBV7-8, the J call TRBJ2-4; D is uncertain. The DNA end is more similar to TRBJ2-7, so the J call may be wrong. The CDR3 consists of 13 residues. Germline V gene lookup returns CDR1 SGHVS and CDR2 FQNEAQ. CDR3 bases: TGTGCCAGCAGCTTAAGGCAATACCACGAGCAGTACTTC. Translation gives CASSLRQYHEQYF.